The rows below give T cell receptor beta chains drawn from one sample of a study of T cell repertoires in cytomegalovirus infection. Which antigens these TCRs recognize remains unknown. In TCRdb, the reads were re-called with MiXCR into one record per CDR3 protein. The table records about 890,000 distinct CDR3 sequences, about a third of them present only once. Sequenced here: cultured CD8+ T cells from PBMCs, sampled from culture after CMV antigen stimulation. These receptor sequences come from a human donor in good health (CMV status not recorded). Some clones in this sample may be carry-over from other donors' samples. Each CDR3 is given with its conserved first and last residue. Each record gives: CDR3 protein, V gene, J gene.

CDR3 protein: CASSPYGANTEAFF
V gene: TRBV19
J gene: TRBJ1-1

CDR3 protein: CASSLPSVTYNQPQHF
V gene: TRBV12-3/TRBV12-4
J gene: TRBJ1-5

CDR3 protein: CASSPGAGTGELFF
V gene: TRBV9
J gene: TRBJ2-2

CDR3 protein: CASSSNGQVEYF
V gene: TRBV7-9
J gene: TRBJ2-5

CDR3 protein: CASSYSRKEETQYF
V gene: TRBV6-6
J gene: TRBJ2-5

CDR3 protein: CASSRRGATNEKLFF
V gene: TRBV19
J gene: TRBJ1-4

CDR3 protein: CASSLDRGLIYGYTF
V gene: TRBV4-1
J gene: TRBJ1-2

CDR3 protein: CAISLTRAGDTGELFF
V gene: TRBV10-3
J gene: TRBJ2-2

CDR3 protein: CASSQGTASEKLFF
V gene: TRBV5-6
J gene: TRBJ1-4

CDR3 protein: CASSQDIAGGTDTQYF
V gene: TRBV4-1
J gene: TRBJ2-3

CDR3 protein: CASSYSGRNYGYTF
V gene: TRBV6-2/TRBV6-3
J gene: TRBJ1-2

CDR3 protein: CASSASVTVLSYEQYF
V gene: TRBV5-1
J gene: TRBJ2-7

CDR3 protein: CASRTGGITYEQYF
V gene: TRBV2
J gene: TRBJ2-7

CDR3 protein: CASSLEGQIYEQYF
V gene: TRBV12-3/TRBV12-4
J gene: TRBJ2-7

CDR3 protein: CASSQDLWARGQPQHF
V gene: TRBV4-1
J gene: TRBJ1-5

CDR3 protein: CASSQGHEQFF
V gene: TRBV6-2/TRBV6-3
J gene: TRBJ2-1

CDR3 protein: CASSVRGAGGPVKTGELFF
V gene: TRBV25-1
J gene: TRBJ2-2

CDR3 protein: CASRPTEPRGQIYGYTF
V gene: TRBV7-9
J gene: TRBJ1-2

CDR3 protein: CASDQGWGFEQFF
V gene: TRBV6-5
J gene: TRBJ2-1

CDR3 protein: CSAREDNPWANVLTF
V gene: TRBV20-1
J gene: TRBJ2-6

CDR3 protein: CATSGREGYYGYTF
V gene: TRBV19
J gene: TRBJ1-2

CDR3 protein: CASRTGQGTYEQYF
V gene: TRBV27
J gene: TRBJ2-7